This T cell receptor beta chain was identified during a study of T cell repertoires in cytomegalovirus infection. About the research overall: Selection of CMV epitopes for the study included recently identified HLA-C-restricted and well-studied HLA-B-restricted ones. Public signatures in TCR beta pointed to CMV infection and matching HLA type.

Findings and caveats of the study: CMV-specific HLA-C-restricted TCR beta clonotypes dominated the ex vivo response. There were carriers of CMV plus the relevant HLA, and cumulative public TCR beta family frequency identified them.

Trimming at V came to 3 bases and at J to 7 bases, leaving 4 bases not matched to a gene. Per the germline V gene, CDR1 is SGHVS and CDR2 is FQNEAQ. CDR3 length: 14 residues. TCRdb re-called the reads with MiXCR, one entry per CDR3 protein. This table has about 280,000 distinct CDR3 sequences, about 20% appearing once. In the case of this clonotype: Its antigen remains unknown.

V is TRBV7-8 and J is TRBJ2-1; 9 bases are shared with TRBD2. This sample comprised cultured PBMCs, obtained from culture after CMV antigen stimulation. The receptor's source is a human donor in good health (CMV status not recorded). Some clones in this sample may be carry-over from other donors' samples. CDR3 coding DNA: TGTGCCAGCAGCTTGGGGACTAGCCGGAATGAGCAGTTCTTC. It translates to CASSLGTSRNEQFF.